This T cell receptor (beta chain) derives from a study of tumor-infiltrating lymphocytes in localized non-small cell lung cancer. Study-level points and caveats: No T-cell fraction difference was seen between IM1 and IM2 tumors. Available tissue quantity limited TCR sequencing to a patient subset.

The germline CDR1 and CDR2 sequences are SNHLY and FYNNEI. Trimming removed 8 bases from V and 2 bases from J, with 16 bases in between. The CDR3 totals 15 residues. The assay was immunoSEQ multiplex PCR, and TCRdb's table has in-frame clones only and misses some. Of 20,000 to 25,000 clones listed, around 64% are singletons. This clone appeared a single time. No antigen is known for it. Sample: lung tumor tissue. This receptor was obtained from a human donor with non-small cell lung cancer. The chain recombines TRBV2 with TRBJ2-1; tentatively, D is TRBD2 (6 bases). The CDR3 sequence is CASALGTPAYNEQFF. CDR3 DNA sequence: TGTGCCAGCGCCTTGGGGACTCCCGCCTACAATGAGCAGTTCTTC.